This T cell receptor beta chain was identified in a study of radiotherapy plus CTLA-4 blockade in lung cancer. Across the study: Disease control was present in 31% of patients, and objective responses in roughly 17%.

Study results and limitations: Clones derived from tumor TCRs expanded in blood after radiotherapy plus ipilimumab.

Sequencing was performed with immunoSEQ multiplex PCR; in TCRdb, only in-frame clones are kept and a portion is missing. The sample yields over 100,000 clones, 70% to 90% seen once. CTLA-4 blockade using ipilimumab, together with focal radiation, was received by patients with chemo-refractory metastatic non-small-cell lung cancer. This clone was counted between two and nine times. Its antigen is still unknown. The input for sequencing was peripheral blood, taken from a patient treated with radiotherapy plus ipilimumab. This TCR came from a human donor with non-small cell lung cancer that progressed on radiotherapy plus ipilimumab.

The CDR3 region is CASGLSGTYNEQFF. CDR3 coding DNA: TGTGCCAGCGGCCTTTCGGGGACCTACAATGAGCAGTTCTTC. The J gene is TRBJ2-1, the V gene TRBV7-9; possible D gene TRBD2, 5 bases. The length of the CDR3 is 14 residues. Trimming left V 8 bases short and J 2 bases short, with 13 bases between. Germline loops: CDR1 SEHNR, CDR2 FQNEAQ (reference sequence).